This T cell receptor (beta chain) was profiled in a study of T-cell memory formation after mild COVID-19. The wider study: Each donor largely had its own TCR clusters. Study-wide points: Pre-infection memory held some responding clones, suggesting pre-existing cross-reactive T cells responded. SARS-CoV-2 specificity was not confirmed for second-wave clones peaking on day 37.

This clonotype was found a few times. Antigen: not known. The length of the CDR3 is 12 residues. V lost 1 base and J 7 bases, leaving 5 bases between the germline ends. Germline CDR1 MGHDK, CDR2 SYGVNS. With constant-segment primers, 5'RACE yielded cDNA libraries of TCR alpha and TCR beta that carried sample barcodes and UMIs. TCRdb processed the 5' RACE reads anew with MiXCR; each CDR3 protein has one entry. The sample lists 70,000 to 100,000 distinct CDR3 sequences, about 13% occurring once. The TCR comes from an adult woman who had mild COVID-19 (a few samples of this study predate the infection). Cell type and time point are not known. The chain couples TRBV25-1 to TRBJ2-1; possibly TRBD2 for D (5 bases). The sequenced sample consisted of PBMCs or a T cell subset sorted from them (not recorded which). This CDR3 is CASSEWTNEQFF. DNA of the CDR3: TGTGCCAGCAGTGAATGGACTAATGAGCAGTTCTTC.